The rows below give T cell receptor beta chains drawn from one sample of a study of blood T cell repertoires in COVID-19. The repertoire was sequenced with immunoSEQ multiplex PCR; TCRdb's copy has only in-frame clones and lacks some. The sample includes 150,000 to 200,000 clones, around 80% of them seen just once. The sample taken for sequencing was peripheral blood. These receptors were obtained from a man aged 60 to 69 with active or convalescent COVID-19. Both conserved end residues are part of each CDR3. A D gene is named only where the DNA matches it firmly. The size entry is marked missing in some rows and otherwise reads once, few, many or a size class.

j_call clone_size v_call d_call cdr3_nt cdr3_aa
TRBJ2-1 NA TRBV11-3 NA TGTGCCAGCAGCGGAGCGGTTCCCCGTTACAATGAGCAGTTCTTC CASSGAVPRYNEQFF
TRBJ2-5 NA TRBV5-1 NA TGCGCCAGCAGCTTGGACGGAGGGATTCAAGAGACCCAGTACTTC CASSLDGGIQETQYF
TRBJ2-5 once TRBV28 TRBD2 TGTGCCAGCAATCCTAGCGGGCGACAAGAGACCCAGTACTTC CASNPSGRQETQYF
TRBJ2-1 NA TRBV7-3 NA TGTGCCAGCAGCGAGACTAGTGACAATGAGCAGTTCTTC CASSETSDNEQFF
TRBJ2-2 NA TRBV7-7 TRBD1 TGTGCCAGCAGCCGTATCGACAGGGGCCGGACCGGGGAGCTGTTTTTT CASSRIDRGRTGELFF
TRBJ1-3 few TRBV5-1 NA TGCGCCAGCAGCTCCGCGGGGTCTGGAAACACCATATATTTT CASSSAGSGNTIYF
TRBJ1-2 NA TRBV5-1 NA TGCGCCAGCAGCTTGGTCGGCAGGGCCATCTATGGCTACACCTTC CASSLVGRAIYGYTF
TRBJ1-5 NA TRBV6-6 TRBD1 TGTGCCAGCAGTTACCTCAGGGGGAGCAATCAGCCCCAGCATTTT CASSYLRGSNQPQHF
TRBJ2-4 NA TRBV7-8 NA TGTGCCAGCAGCCCCCCTCTACGAGAAGGCGGATTTAACATTCAGTACTTC CASSPPLREGGFNIQYF
TRBJ2-2 NA TRBV7-9 NA TGTGCCAGCAGCCATTTGACAGGACTCTCCGGGGAGCTGTTTTTT CASSHLTGLSGELFF
TRBJ2-3 NA TRBV28 NA TGTGCCAGCAGTTTATCGGCGGAGGTGACAGATACGCAGTATTTT CASSLSAEVTDTQYF
TRBJ2-2 NA TRBV5-1 NA TGCGCCAGCAGCTTCGTCAGGGTGACCGGGGAGCTGTTTTTT CASSFVRVTGELFF
TRBJ1-2 NA TRBV5-6 NA TGTGCCAGCAGCTTGGTGGGCAACTATGGCTACACCTTC CASSLVGNYGYTF
TRBJ2-5 few TRBV7-6 NA TGTGCCAGCAGCGGACGCAGGGGTGGTCAAGAGACCCAGTACTTC CASSGRRGGQETQYF
TRBJ1-4 NA TRBV7-9 NA TGTGCCAGCAGCCCCGGGGGGGGTCATGAAAAACTGTTTTTT CASSPGGGHEKLFF
TRBJ2-7 NA TRBV27 NA TGTGCCAGCAGTCGGGACTTCTACGAGCAGTACTTC CASSRDFYEQYF
TRBJ2-4 NA TRBV7-2 NA TGTGCCAGCAGCCCCCGGAACATTCAGTACTTC CASSPRNIQYF
TRBJ2-7 NA TRBV7-6 TRBD1 TGTGCCAGCAGCTTTGGACAGGGGGCCGCCTACGAGCAGTACTTC CASSFGQGAAYEQYF
TRBJ1-4 once TRBV24-1 NA TGTGCCACCAGTGCCCCCGGGCAGGGAAATGAAAAACTGTTTTTT CATSAPGQGNEKLFF
TRBJ2-5 NA TRBV4-1 TRBD2 TGCGCCAGCAGCCAGGACCGGGGGGGAGGGCCCCTCCAAGAGACCCAGTACTTC CASSQDRGGGPLQETQYF
TRBJ2-7 NA TRBV6-5 NA TGTGCCAGCAACCCGGGACTCCAACCCTACGAGCAGTACTTC CASNPGLQPYEQYF
TRBJ2-7 NA TRBV29-1 TRBD1 TGCAGCGTGGTTATAGACAGGGGCCTGGGCGAGCAGTACTTC CSVVIDRGLGEQYF
TRBJ1-1 NA TRBV5-1 TRBD1 TGCGCCAGCAGCTCCGGACAGGGGGATGAAGCTTTCTTT CASSSGQGDEAFF
TRBJ1-6 few TRBV6-5 NA TGTGCCAGCAGTAACGTGGGGGAGGGTTCACCCCTCCACTTT CASSNVGEGSPLHF
TRBJ2-3 NA TRBV15 TRBD1 TGTGCCACCAGCAGAGATAACCTCCCAGGACAGGGGATGTCAGATACGCAGTATTTT CATSRDNLPGQGMSDTQYF
TRBJ1-4 NA TRBV12-3/TRBV12-4 NA TGTGCCACGGGGAGGGGGAAGGAAAAACTGTTTTTT CATGRGKEKLFF
TRBJ1-5 NA TRBV19 NA TGTGCCAGTAGTATCGGAACAGTCAATCAGCCCCAGCATTTT CASSIGTVNQPQHF
TRBJ2-1 few TRBV7-9 TRBD2 TGTGCCAGCAGCCCGGGTAGCGGGGAATACAATGAGCAGTTCTTC CASSPGSGEYNEQFF
TRBJ1-2 NA TRBV5-6 NA TGTGCCAGCAGCTCCCCACCGGACATCTCCTACACCTTC CASSSPPDISYTF
TRBJ2-2 NA TRBV5-1 TRBD2 TGCGCCAGCAGCTTGCGGCTAGCGGAGAACACCGGGGAGCTGTTTTTT CASSLRLAENTGELFF
TRBJ2-7 NA TRBV27 TRBD1 TGTGCCAGCACCCCCCTAACGGGACAGGGGGCCCTGAGCTCCTACGAGCAGTACTTC CASTPLTGQGALSSYEQYF
TRBJ1-1 few TRBV29-1 TRBD1 TGCAGCGTCCAGGACAGGGGGTTTACTGAAGCTTTCTTT CSVQDRGFTEAFF
TRBJ1-1 NA TRBV11-2 TRBD1 TGTGCCAGCAGCTTGACAGGGTTGAACACTGAAGCTTTCTTT CASSLTGLNTEAFF
TRBJ2-1 NA TRBV24-1 NA TGTGCCACCAGTGTTCGCGAATCCACGGGAAGGCAGTTCTTC CATSVRESTGRQFF
TRBJ1-2 NA TRBV6-1 NA TGTGCCAGCAGTGAACCGCTGGCGGGGCCGTATGGCTACACCTTC CASSEPLAGPYGYTF
TRBJ2-1 NA TRBV5-1 TRBD1 TGCGCCAGCAGCTTTGCGACAGGGTCCCACAATGAGCAGTTCTTC CASSFATGSHNEQFF
TRBJ2-1 NA TRBV5-5 NA TGTGCCAGCAGCTTGGCCTCGGGGCAGGGGACCTACAATGAGCAGTTCTTC CASSLASGQGTYNEQFF
TRBJ2-7 NA TRBV11-2 NA TGTGCCACCGTTAGACCGGAAGGGGGACCTTACTCCTACGAGCAGTACTTC CATVRPEGGPYSYEQYF
TRBJ2-5 NA TRBV2 TRBD2 TGTGCCAGCAGCGGACTAGTGGGAGAGACCCAGTACTTC CASSGLVGETQYF
TRBJ1-4 NA TRBV5-1 NA TGCGCCAGCAGCGAGAGGCCAGGGATTGGCGAAAAACTGTTTTTT CASSERPGIGEKLFF
TRBJ2-7 once TRBV28 NA TGTGCCAGCAACCATAGGGGCAGCAACCCCTACGAGCAGTACTTC CASNHRGSNPYEQYF
TRBJ1-2 NA TRBV7-9 NA TGTGCCAGCAGCTCAGGGAGGGCGGGTGGCTACACCTTC CASSSGRAGGYTF
TRBJ2-1 NA TRBV9 TRBD2 TGTGCCAGCAGCGTAGGGGTTAGCGGGTCAAACAATGAGCAGTTCTTC CASSVGVSGSNNEQFF
TRBJ2-7 NA TRBV6-5 TRBD1 TGTGCCAGCAGTTCCCAACAGGGGAACTACGAGCAGTACTTC CASSSQQGNYEQYF